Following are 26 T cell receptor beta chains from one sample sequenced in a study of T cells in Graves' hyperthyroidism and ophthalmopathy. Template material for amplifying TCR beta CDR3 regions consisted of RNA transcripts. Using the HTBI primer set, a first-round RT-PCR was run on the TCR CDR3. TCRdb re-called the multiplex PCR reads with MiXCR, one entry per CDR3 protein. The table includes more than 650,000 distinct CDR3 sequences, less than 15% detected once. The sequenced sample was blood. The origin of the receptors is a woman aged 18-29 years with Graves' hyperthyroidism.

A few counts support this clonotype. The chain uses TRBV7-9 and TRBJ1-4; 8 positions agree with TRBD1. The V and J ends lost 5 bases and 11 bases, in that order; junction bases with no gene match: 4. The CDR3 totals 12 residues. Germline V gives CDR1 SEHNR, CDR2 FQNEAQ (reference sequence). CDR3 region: CASSGQGWKLFF. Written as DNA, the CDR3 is TGTGCCAGCAGCGGACAGGGTTGGAAACTGTTTTTT.

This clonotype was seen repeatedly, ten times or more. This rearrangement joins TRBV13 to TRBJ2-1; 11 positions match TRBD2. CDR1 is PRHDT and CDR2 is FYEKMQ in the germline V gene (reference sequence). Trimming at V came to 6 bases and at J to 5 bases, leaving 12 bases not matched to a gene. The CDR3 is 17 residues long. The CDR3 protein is CASSWTSGPGLNNEQFF. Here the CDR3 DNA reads TGTGCCAGCAGTTGGACTAGCGGGCCCGGTTTAAACAATGAGCAGTTCTTC.

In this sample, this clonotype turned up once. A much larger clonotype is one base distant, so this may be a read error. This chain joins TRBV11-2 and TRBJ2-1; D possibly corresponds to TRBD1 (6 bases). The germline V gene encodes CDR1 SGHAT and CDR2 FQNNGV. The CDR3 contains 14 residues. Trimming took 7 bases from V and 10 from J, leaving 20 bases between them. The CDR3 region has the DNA TGTGCCAGCACCAAGATGGGGGCTCGGGACGAGCAGTTCTTC. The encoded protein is CASTKMGARDEQFF.

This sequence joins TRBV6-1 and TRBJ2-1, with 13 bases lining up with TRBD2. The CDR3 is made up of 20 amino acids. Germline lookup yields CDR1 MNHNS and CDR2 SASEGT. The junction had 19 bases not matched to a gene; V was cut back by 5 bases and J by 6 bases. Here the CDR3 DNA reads TGTGCCAGCAGTCCCCTGGGGGGGACTAGCGGGATCAGTGGAATCAATGAGCAGTTCTTC. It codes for CASSPLGGTSGISGINEQFF.

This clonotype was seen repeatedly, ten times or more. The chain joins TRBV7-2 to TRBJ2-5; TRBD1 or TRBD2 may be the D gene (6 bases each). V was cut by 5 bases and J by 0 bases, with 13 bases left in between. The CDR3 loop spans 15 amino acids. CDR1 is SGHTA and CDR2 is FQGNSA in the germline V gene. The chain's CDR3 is CASSHRGRNQETQYF. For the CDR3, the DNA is TGTGCCAGCAGCCACCGGGGGCGGAACCAAGAGACCCAGTACTTC.

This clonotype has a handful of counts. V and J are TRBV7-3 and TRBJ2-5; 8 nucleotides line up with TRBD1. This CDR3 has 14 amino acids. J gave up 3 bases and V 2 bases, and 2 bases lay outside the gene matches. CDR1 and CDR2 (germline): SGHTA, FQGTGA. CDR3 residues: CASSLEQGEETQYF. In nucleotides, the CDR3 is TGTGCCAGCAGCTTAGAACAGGGGGAAGAGACCCAGTACTTC.

CDR3 region: CASSIGHGTSGVNEQFF. Here the CDR3 DNA reads TGTGCCAGTAGTATAGGCCATGGGACTAGCGGGGTAAATGAGCAGTTCTTC. The gene calls are TRBV19 and TRBJ2-1, with TRBD2 matching 13 bases. This CDR3 has 17 amino acids. Trimming removed 1 base from V and 7 bases from J; junction bases left unmatched: 7. Germline-derived CDR1 and CDR2 are LNHDA and SQIVND (reference sequence).

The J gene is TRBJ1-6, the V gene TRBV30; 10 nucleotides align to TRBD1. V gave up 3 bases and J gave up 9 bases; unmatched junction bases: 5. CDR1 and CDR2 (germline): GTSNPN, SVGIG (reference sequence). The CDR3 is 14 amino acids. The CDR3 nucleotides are TGTGCCTGGAGGGTAGGACAGGGGGGTTCACCCCTCCACTTT. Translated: CAWRVGQGGSPLHF.

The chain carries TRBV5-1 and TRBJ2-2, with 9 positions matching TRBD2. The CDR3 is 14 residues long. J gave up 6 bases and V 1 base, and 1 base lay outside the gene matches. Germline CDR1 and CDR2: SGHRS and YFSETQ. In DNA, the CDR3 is TGCGCCAGCAGCTTGACTAGCGGGCCCGGGGAGCTGTTTTTT. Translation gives CASSLTSGPGELFF.

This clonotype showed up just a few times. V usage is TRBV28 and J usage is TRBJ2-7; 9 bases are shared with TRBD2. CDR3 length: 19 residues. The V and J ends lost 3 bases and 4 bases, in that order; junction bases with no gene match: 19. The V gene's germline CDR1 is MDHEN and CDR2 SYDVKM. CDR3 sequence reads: CASSFFPLAGGQYRYEQYF. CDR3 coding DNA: TGTGCCAGCAGTTTCTTCCCCCTCGCGGGAGGGCAATATAGATACGAGCAGTACTTC.

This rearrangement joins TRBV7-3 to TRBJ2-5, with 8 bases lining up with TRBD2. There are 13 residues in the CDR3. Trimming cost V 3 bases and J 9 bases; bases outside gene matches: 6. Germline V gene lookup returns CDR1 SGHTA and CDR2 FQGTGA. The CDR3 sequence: CASSFGGGEAQYF. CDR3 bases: TGTGCCAGCAGCTTCGGGGGGGGGGAGGCCCAGTACTTC.

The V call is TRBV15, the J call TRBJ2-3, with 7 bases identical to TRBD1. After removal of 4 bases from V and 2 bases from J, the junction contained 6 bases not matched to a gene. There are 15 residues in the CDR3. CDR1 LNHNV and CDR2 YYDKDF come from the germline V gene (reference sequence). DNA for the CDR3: TGTGCCACCAGCATCAACAGGGGACCCACAGATACGCAGTATTTT. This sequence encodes CATSINRGPTDTQYF.

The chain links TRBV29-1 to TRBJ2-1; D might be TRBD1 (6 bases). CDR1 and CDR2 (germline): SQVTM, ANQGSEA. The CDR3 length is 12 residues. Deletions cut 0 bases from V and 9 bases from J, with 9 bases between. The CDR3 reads CSVEEGGTEQFF. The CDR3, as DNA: TGCAGCGTTGAAGAAGGGGGTACTGAGCAGTTCTTC.

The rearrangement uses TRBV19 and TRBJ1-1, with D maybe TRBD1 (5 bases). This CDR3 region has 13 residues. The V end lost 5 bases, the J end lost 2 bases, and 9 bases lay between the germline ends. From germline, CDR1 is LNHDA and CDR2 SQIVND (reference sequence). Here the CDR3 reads CASSDRYNTEAFF. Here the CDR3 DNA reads TGTGCCAGTAGTGACAGATATAACACTGAAGCTTTCTTT.

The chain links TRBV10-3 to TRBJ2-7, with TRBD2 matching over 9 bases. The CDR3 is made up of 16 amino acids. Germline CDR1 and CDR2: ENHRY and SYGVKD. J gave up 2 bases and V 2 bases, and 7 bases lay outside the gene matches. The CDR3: CAISEGLALMPYEQYF. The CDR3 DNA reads TGTGCCATCAGTGAGGGACTAGCGCTTATGCCCTACGAGCAGTACTTC.

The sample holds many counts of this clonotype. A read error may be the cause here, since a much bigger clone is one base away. CDR3 DNA: TGTGCCAGCAGCTTAGCAGCGGGAGTCTACGAGCAGTACTTC. The encoded protein is CASSLAAGVYEQYF. This chain connects TRBV7-9 to TRBJ2-7; 8 bases are a match to TRBD2. From germline, CDR1 is SEHNR and CDR2 FQNEAQ (reference sequence). Germline trimming cut 0 bases from V and 3 bases from J; bases unmatched to any gene: 1. The CDR3 has 14 amino acids.

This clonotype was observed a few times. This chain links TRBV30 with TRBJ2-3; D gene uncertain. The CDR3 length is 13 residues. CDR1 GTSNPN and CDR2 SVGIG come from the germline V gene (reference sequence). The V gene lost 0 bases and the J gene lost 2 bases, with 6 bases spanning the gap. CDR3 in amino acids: CAWSVAVTDTQYF. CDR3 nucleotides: TGTGCCTGGAGTGTTGCGGTCACAGATACGCAGTATTTT.

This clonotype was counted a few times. CDR3 bases: TGCAGTGCCATCCTAGCTTACGAGCAGTACTTC. It codes for CSAILAYEQYF. This chain joins TRBV20-1 and TRBJ2-7; possibly TRBD2 for D (5 bases). V was clipped by 6 bases and J by 4 bases, with 10 bases between them. CDR1 is DFQATT, CDR2 SNEGSKA, per germline (reference sequence). The CDR3 extends over 11 amino acids.

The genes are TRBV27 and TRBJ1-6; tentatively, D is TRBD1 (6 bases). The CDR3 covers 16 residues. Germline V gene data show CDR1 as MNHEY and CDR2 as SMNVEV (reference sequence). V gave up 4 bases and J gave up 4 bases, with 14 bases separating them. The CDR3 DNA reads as TGTGCCAGCAGTTGGGGGCAAGGATCATATAATTCACCCCTCCACTTT. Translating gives CASSWGQGSYNSPLHF.

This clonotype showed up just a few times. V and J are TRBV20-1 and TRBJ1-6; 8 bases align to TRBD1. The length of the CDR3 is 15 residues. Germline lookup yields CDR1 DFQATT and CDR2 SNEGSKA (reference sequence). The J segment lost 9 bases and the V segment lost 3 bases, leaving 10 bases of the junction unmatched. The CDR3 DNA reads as TGCAGTGCTAGCGACGGGACAGGTCTAGGTTCACCCCTCCACTTT. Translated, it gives CSASDGTGLGSPLHF.

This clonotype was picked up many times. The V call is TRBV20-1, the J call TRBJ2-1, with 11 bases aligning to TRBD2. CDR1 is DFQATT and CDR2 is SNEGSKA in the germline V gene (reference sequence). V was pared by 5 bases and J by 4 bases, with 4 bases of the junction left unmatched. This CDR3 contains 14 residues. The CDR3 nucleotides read TGCAGTGCTCAGACTAGCGGGGATTACAATGAGCAGTTCTTC. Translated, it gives CSAQTSGDYNEQFF.

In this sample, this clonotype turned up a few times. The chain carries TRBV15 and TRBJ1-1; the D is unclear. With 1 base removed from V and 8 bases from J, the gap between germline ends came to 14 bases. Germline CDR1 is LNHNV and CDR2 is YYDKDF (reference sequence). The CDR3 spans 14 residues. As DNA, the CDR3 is TGTGCCACCAGCAGAGGCTCAATGGGCCTAGAAGCTTTCTTT. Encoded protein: CATSRGSMGLEAFF.

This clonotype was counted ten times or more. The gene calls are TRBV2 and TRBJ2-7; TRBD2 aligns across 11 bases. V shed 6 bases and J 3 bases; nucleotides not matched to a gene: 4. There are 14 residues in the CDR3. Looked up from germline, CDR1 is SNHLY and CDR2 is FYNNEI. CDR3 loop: CASRLAGGLYEQYF. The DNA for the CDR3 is TGTGCCAGCAGATTAGCGGGAGGGCTCTACGAGCAGTACTTC.

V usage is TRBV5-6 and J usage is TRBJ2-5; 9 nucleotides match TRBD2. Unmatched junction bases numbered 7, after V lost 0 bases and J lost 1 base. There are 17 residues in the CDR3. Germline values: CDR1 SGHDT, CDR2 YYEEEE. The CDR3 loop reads CASSLEMVAGVQETQYF. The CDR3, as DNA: TGTGCCAGCAGCTTGGAAATGGTAGCGGGAGTCCAAGAGACCCAGTACTTC.

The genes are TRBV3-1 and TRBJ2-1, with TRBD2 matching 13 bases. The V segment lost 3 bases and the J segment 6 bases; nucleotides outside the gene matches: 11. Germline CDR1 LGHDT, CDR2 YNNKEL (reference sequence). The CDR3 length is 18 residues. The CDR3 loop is CASSQPALGLAGPNEQFF. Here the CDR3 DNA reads TGTGCCAGCAGCCAGCCGGCCTTGGGACTAGCGGGACCCAATGAGCAGTTCTTC.

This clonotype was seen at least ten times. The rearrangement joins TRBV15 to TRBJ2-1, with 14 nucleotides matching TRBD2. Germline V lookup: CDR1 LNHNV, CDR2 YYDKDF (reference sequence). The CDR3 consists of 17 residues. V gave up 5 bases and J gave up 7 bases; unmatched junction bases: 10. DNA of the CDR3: TGTGCCACCAGCTTATACTCGGGACTAGCGGGAGTTAATGAGCAGTTCTTC. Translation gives CATSLYSGLAGVNEQFF.